Listed below are T cell receptor beta chains from one sample, sequenced in a study of lymphopenia after photon versus proton radiotherapy. Some clones are missing from TCRdb's copy, which holds only in-frame ones; the method was immunoSEQ multiplex PCR. The data contain under 80,000 clones, about 90% of them singletons. The material sequenced was peripheral blood, taken from a patient treated with photon-based radiotherapy. These receptors were collected from a man aged 35-49 years with gastric cancer. The CDR3 runs from the conserved cysteine through the conserved F or W. D genes are given only for firm matches. Expanded clones are given a class, and other clones once, few, many or no size at all.

length,J,size,V,D,DNA,CDR3
15,TRBJ1-2,NA,TRBV30,NA,TGTGCCTGGAGTGTAACCCTCGCCGGGGGGGATGGCTACACCTTC,CAWSVTLAGGDGYTF
13,TRBJ1-1,once,TRBV29-1,NA,TGCAGCGTTCAAGTTCAGGCCAACACTGAAGCTTTCTTT,CSVQVQANTEAFF
12,TRBJ2-5,NA,TRBV5-6,NA,TGTGCCAGCAGCTTGGGATTTGGGACCCAGTACTTC,CASSLGFGTQYF
15,TRBJ2-7,NA,TRBV7-9,NA,TGTGCCAGCAGCTTAGCGGGGATTAGAGGTTACGAGCAGTACTTC,CASSLAGIRGYEQYF
15,TRBJ2-5,NA,TRBV29-1,NA,TGCAGCTCTTTCAAAGACCAGCCCGTACAAGAGACCCAGTACTTC,CSSFKDQPVQETQYF
13,TRBJ1-5,NA,TRBV30,NA,TGTGCCTGGAGTGTACTTGGAGGTCAGCCCCAGCATTTT,CAWSVLGGQPQHF
15,TRBJ1-2,NA,TRBV15,TRBD1,TGTGCCACCAGCAGAGAGACGGGACAGAACTATGGCTACACCTTC,CATSRETGQNYGYTF
15,TRBJ1-4,NA,TRBV5-5,NA,TGTGCCAGCAGTGACCCCCGCGGGACTAATGAAAAACTGTTTTTT,CASSDPRGTNEKLFF
15,TRBJ1-1,NA,TRBV7-9,NA,TGTGCCAGCAGCTTAAGGTCTGGCAACGTAGCTGAAGCTTTCTTT,CASSLRSGNVAEAFF
15,TRBJ1-1,NA,TRBV4-2,TRBD1,TGTGCCAGCAGCCAAGTTGGGACAGCTGGGACTGAAGCTTTCTTT,CASSQVGTAGTEAFF
15,TRBJ2-3,NA,TRBV9,TRBD2,TGTGCCAGCAGCGTAGGACTAGCCCGCACAGATACGCAGTATTTT,CASSVGLARTDTQYF
15,TRBJ2-1,NA,TRBV11-1,NA,TGTGCCAGCAGCAACACAGGGAGTAGTTACAATGAGCAGTTCTTC,CASSNTGSSYNEQFF
14,TRBJ2-7,NA,TRBV5-1,NA,TGCGCCAGCAGCTTATACAGCAAGGGGAACGAGCAGTACTTC,CASSLYSKGNEQYF
12,TRBJ1-2,NA,TRBV19,NA,TGTGCCAGTAGTATGACCAGGGATGGCTACACCTTC,CASSMTRDGYTF
15,TRBJ1-5,NA,TRBV4-2,NA,TGTGCCAGCAGCCAGATCCCGGGGGGTAATCAGCCCCAGCATTTT,CASSQIPGGNQPQHF
14,TRBJ2-3,once,TRBV5-4,NA,TGTGCCAGCAGTGCGGACATAGGCACAGATACGCAGTATTTT,CASSADIGTDTQYF
14,TRBJ2-3,NA,TRBV6-6,TRBD2,TGTGCCAGCAGCCACGGGGGGGGTAGGGATACGCAGTATTTT,CASSHGGGRDTQYF
13,TRBJ1-1,NA,TRBV25-1,NA,TGTGCCAGCAGTGAAGAAGGCAGAAAAAAAGCTTTCTTT,CASSEEGRKKAFF
11,TRBJ1-1,NA,TRBV11-2,NA,TGTGCCAGCAGCCCCCATACTGAAGCTTTCTTT,CASSPHTEAFF
14,TRBJ1-4,medium-sized,TRBV25-1,NA,TGTGCCAGCAGTGAACGGGGACATGGAGAAAAACTGTTTTTT,CASSERGHGEKLFF
13,TRBJ1-4,once,TRBV7-9,NA,TGTGCCAGCAGCTTAACCCCTAATGAAAAACTGTTTTTT,CASSLTPNEKLFF
10,TRBJ2-1,NA,TRBV20-1,NA,TGCAGTGCTAGACGGAATGAGCAGTTCTTC,CSARRNEQFF
16,TRBJ2-2,NA,TRBV10-3,NA,TGTGCCATCAGTGAGTCGGGAGTTGTGAACACCGGGGAGCTGTTTTTT,CAISESGVVNTGELFF
16,TRBJ1-5,few,TRBV2,NA,TGTGCCAGCAGTGGGGGTGGGGGCATGGGCAATCAGCCCCAGCATTTT,CASSGGGGMGNQPQHF
13,TRBJ2-2,NA,TRBV5-3,NA,TGTGCCAGAAGCTCAACGAGCACCAGGGAGCTGTTTTTT,CARSSTSTRELFF
14,TRBJ1-2,once,TRBV7-3,TRBD1,TGTGCCAGCAGCCCGCGTGACAGGGGCTATGGCTACACCTTC,CASSPRDRGYGYTF
13,TRBJ2-1,NA,TRBV7-2,NA,TGTGCCAGCAGCGCCCGGGGAAGTGATGAGCAGTTCTTC,CASSARGSDEQFF
13,TRBJ2-5,NA,TRBV4-1,NA,TGCGCCAGCAGCCCCTCGGTTCAAGAGACCCAGTACTTC,CASSPSVQETQYF
13,TRBJ1-2,NA,TRBV6-1,NA,TGTGCCAGCATCTTGGGGGTGGACTATGGCTACACCTTC,CASILGVDYGYTF
12,TRBJ2-7,once,TRBV10-3,NA,TGTGCCATCAGTGACAGGTCCTACGAGCAGTACTTC,CAISDRSYEQYF
14,TRBJ1-6,NA,TRBV18,TRBD1,TGTGCCAGCTCACCACCGACAGGGAATGGGCCCCTCCACTTT,CASSPPTGNGPLHF
14,TRBJ1-2,NA,TRBV19,NA,TGTGCCAGTAGGGCTCCCGGGACGGACTATGGCTACACCTTC,CASRAPGTDYGYTF
16,TRBJ1-4,NA,TRBV4-3,NA,TGCGCCAGCAGCCTAGTAACGGGAAGGCTGAATGAAAAACTGTTTTTT,CASSLVTGRLNEKLFF
15,TRBJ1-1,once,TRBV15,NA,TGTGCCACCAGCAGAGATAGACTCACGGGCACTGAAGCTTTCTTT,CATSRDRLTGTEAFF
16,TRBJ2-7,NA,TRBV19,TRBD1,TGTGCCAGTAGTATCTCCAACAGGGGGCAGGGGATGAAGCAGTACTTC,CASSISNRGQGMKQYF
12,TRBJ1-2,NA,TRBV6-1,NA,TGTGCCACGGAACCGGGATCTTATGGCTACACCTTC,CATEPGSYGYTF
16,TRBJ2-2,NA,TRBV7-3,NA,TGTGCCAGCAGCTTAAAGGGGACACTAAGCACCGGGGAGCTGTTTTTT,CASSLKGTLSTGELFF
13,TRBJ2-1,NA,TRBV7-3,NA,TGTGCCAGCAGCTCTTACTCCTACAATGAGCAGTTCTTC,CASSSYSYNEQFF
13,TRBJ2-7,NA,TRBV7-3,NA,TGTGCCAGCAGCTTAACGGGTTCCAGGGAGCAGTACTTC,CASSLTGSREQYF
15,TRBJ1-1,NA,TRBV7-9,NA,TGTGCCAGCAGCTTTCCTTCAACGGAGGTGACTGAAGCTTTCTTT,CASSFPSTEVTEAFF
11,TRBJ1-1,NA,TRBV30,NA,TGTGCCTGGAGTATGGAAGGTGAAGCTTTCTTT,CAWSMEGEAFF